The present T cell receptor beta chain was sequenced within a study of blood T cell repertoires in COVID-19. Turning to the study itself: T cells, B-cell-depleted T cells, or PBMCs supplied cDNA or gDNA.

Per the original methods: The authors estimated nucleated cell counts from reference gene primer amplification. This table comes from immunoSEQ multiplex PCR, and its TCRdb copy is limited to in-frame clones, with some not included. V and J calls plus clone size are reproduced from that table; the DNA served to infer D and trimming. The repertoire consists of 250,000 to 350,000 clones, with roughly nine tenths occurring once and the leading ten covering less than 20%. This TCR was recovered from a woman aged 25 to 39 who had recovered from COVID-19. The specimen was PBMCs or T cells enriched from blood (not recorded which).

CDR3 sequence (DNA): TGTGCCAGCAGTTTTGGTATAGGGGGTAATTTCTTTGGTGAAGCTTTCTTT. Its translation is CASSFGIGGNFFGEAFF. V gene TRBV28 combines with J gene TRBJ1-1; TRBD1 is a possible D gene (6 bases). V lost 3 bases and J 7 bases, leaving 24 bases between the germline ends. The CDR3 totals 17 residues. The germline gives CDR1 MDHEN, CDR2 SYDVKM.